This T cell receptor beta chain was documented in a study of cytomegalovirus exposure and HLA in healthy donors (dated by TCRdb to 2016 to 2017). The study in broad terms: An earlier analysis of some 600 of the donors reported 250 to 300 Gb of sequence data and 95 million to 140 million unique TCR beta sequences obtained from about 179 million T cells. Roughly 290 gigabases of sequencing data and tens of millions of unique TCR sequences made up an early release that covered around 640 HLA-typed donors. Of the 300 to 450 genotyped donors, over 65% fell in the genetic ancestry cluster associated with self-reported Caucasian donors. The aim of the study was to test whether cataloging public T cell receptors could identify signatures of past pathogen exposure. Using immunosequencing, the study profiled T cell repertoires from 640 or so subjects and related those repertoires to cytomegalovirus serostatus. Besides the first cohort of more than 650 subjects, a separate validation cohort made up of 120 different subjects was used. To predict cytomegalovirus infection status, the study brought together high-throughput TCR immunosequencing, statistical association of individual TCRs with disease status, and machine learning. To study patterns of TCR occurrence, a later analysis re-analyzed previously published TCR beta repertoires from around 700 donors and added high-resolution HLA genotyping. Rather than drawing on any new phenotypic data, the later analysis identified candidate immune exposures from TCR beta sequences and the way those sequences occurred across donors. An earlier analysis of fewer than 700 of the donors applied high-throughput TCR beta sequencing to assess whether each TCR beta V gene segment acted as functional or pseudogenic. Donor age, sex, ethnicity and CMV serostatus were collected together with the repertoire data. In a later genetic analysis, genome-wide SNP genotypes for about 55% of the roughly 700 donors were used, and that subset was treated as a discovery cohort. Every repertoire in the discovery cohort had been generated on one and the same sequencing platform. HLA typing included class I and class II loci at four-digit resolution. The number of typed donors differed by locus: about 629-640 for A, B, C, DRB1 and DQB1; approximately 540 for DQA1; 600 to 610 for DPA1; and around 450 for DPB1. Because of strong linkage in the cohort, four to six DR-DQ haplotypes were treated as single units for association and clustering. On average, roughly 250,000 unique TCR beta nucleotide sequences were sequenced per donor among some 430 genotyped donors of the cohort, with roughly 20% of those sequences being non-productive. What the authors observed across the whole study: Linkage disequilibrium might explain the correlated functional status among segregating V segments, but an unknown experimental factor could not be ruled out. Cytomegalovirus status was reported to be diagnosed by the classifier with high specificity and sensitivity in both the original and validation cohorts. The only immune exposure information available for the cohort was CMV serostatus. Assigning TCR associations to individual alleles was difficult when HLA alleles, especially DR and DQ, strongly co-occurred. According to a later analysis, parvovirus B19, influenza, CMV and Epstein-Barr virus appeared linked to several top co-occurrence clusters. In vitro tests confirmed that a few of the cytomegalovirus-associated TCR beta chains recognize cytomegalovirus antigens. A later genetic analysis associated a missense DCLRE1C variant with V-gene and J-gene trimming of TCR beta chains, and an independent cohort replicated the association. According to a later genetic analysis, donors in an Asian-associated ancestry cluster had fewer N-insertions in productive TCRs than the approximately 700-donor mean. Over 15 rarely observed V segments, including chromosome 9 orphons, were excluded from the earlier analysis of approximately 500 of the donors because counts were too low. The study gave a list of around 170 TCR beta chains associated with cytomegalovirus. According to the authors, the approach could potentially be generalized to other disease states and immunological phenotypes. A later analysis found that HLA-associated TCR beta chains were more clonally expanded and had lower generation probabilities than equally common non-associated chains. The presence/absence analyses assumed that sequencing depth was roughly uniform across donors, and that assumption may not be true. Specific HLA alleles were associated with 15,000 to 20,000 TCR beta sequences at a false discovery rate of 0.05 in a later analysis. In an earlier analysis of fewer than 750 of the donors, most TCR beta V segments were observed in productive rearrangements about 87% or about 30% of the time, broadly matching IMGT annotations. Only TCR beta chains were sequenced in this cohort, and the absence of alpha or paired-chain data limited detectable features. In a later analysis, the rate of TCR association differed among HLA loci, with DRB1 alleles having the most associated TCRs and HLA-C alleles having the fewest. Because some donors lacked HLA typing at each locus, the association tests relied only on the typed subset. A further reported finding was that TCR beta sequences accurately predicted the HLA-A and HLA-B alleles for most subjects in the first cohort. Most TCR sequences were observed very rarely across donors, whereas some public TCRs were present in many individuals. A later analysis found that most CMV-associated TCR beta chains appeared HLA-restricted, with HLA associations seemingly driven largely by CMV exposure. Some IMGT-functional V segments, including TRBV6-2 and TRBV6-3, could not be told apart with the 87-base-pair reads, so those segments were excluded. The sequencing pipeline was judged likely to have produced a cluster of highly shared sequence variants as a technical artifact.

The CDR3 covers 15 residues, taking in both the cysteine and the phenylalanine. Only CDR3 DNA is held: 45 bases, read in frame from base 1. According to the germline V gene, CDR1 reads SGDLS and CDR2 reads YYNGEE. V is shortened by 2 bases, J by 0 bases, and the region joining them spans 10 bases. Library construction relied on the immunoSEQ multiplex PCR assay. For the multiplex PCR, a mixture combining 60 forward primers for TCR Vbeta segments and 13 reverse primers for TCR Jbeta segments was used. A multiplex PCR assay on genomic DNA amplified the CDR3 region of rearranged TCR beta genes. The Illumina HiSeq System was used to sequence the amplified TCR beta libraries as 87-base-pair reads. Concerning the study's data processing: A later analysis tallied 75 million to 85 million unique TCR beta chains across the 550 to 850 repertoires, and around 9.9 million of those chains were shared by two or more donors. Raw reads were error-corrected and collapsed into unique sequences with a nearest-neighbor algorithm that merged closely related sequences to remove PCR and sequencing errors. CDR3 sequences were aligned to IMGT reference sequences to assign V, D and J gene segments. For a sequence to be retained, a match of at least six nucleotides was required to both a V gene segment and a J gene segment. Rearrangements were called productive when the CDR3 lacked stop codons and stayed in frame with V and J; all others were non-productive. Following IMGT convention, CDR3 was defined as the stretch from the second conserved V-encoded cysteine up to the conserved J-encoded phenylalanine. The earlier analysis of 587 of the donors excluded sequences that lacked an unambiguous match to a single V gene segment. An earlier analysis of a few hundred of the donors called V segments functional above 56.7% productive rearrangements and segregating when the between-donor standard deviation exceeded 5%. To diagnose cytomegalovirus status from the catalog of TCR beta chain sequences, a statistical classification framework was built. In a later analysis, V and J genes were assigned by comparing TCR nucleotide sequences against IMGT/GENE-DB human TR gene sequences. A later analysis assigned CDR3 sequences and most-parsimonious VDJ recombination scenarios with the TCRdist pipeline. A later analysis defined each TCR beta chain by its CDR3 amino acid sequence plus V-gene family, and excluded reads lacking a unique V-gene family. In a later analysis, 550 to 650 highly shared, low-generation-probability nucleotide sequences were removed to address suspected cross-contamination and a sequencing artifact. In a later analysis, a clonal expansion index was calculated for each public chain from normalized within-repertoire ranks of inferred template counts. A later analysis computed generation probabilities with a VDJ recombination model fitted to out-of-frame rearrangements, and checked the results against IGoR. Hypergeometric tests were used in a later analysis to score TCR-TCR, TCR-HLA and TCR-CMV co-occurrence, with a repertoire-size bias correction applied to the TCR pairs. False discovery rates were estimated in a later analysis by permuting HLA or CMV assignments 20 times. In a later analysis, co-occurring TCRs were grouped using DBSCAN, with TCRdist sequence similarity added in when clustering inside HLA-allele-positive subsets. For co-occurrence clustering, repertoires with fewer than 30,000 or more than 120,000 public chains were excluded, along with roughly 5 repertoires with anomalous nucleotide sharing. TCRdb mirrors the immuneACCESS table, restricted to in-frame sequences. Some clones are absent from its copies; in checked studies, under half trace to an unresolved V gene, and the reason for the others is unknown. That table gives V, J and clone size, and the DNA gave D and trimming. For this sample there are some 150,000 clones; roughly 80% appear just once. Of the sample, approximately 3.6% is held by the ten largest clones.

In total, roughly 710 healthy bone marrow donors made up the cohort. At the time of sampling, every cohort member was nominally healthy, though immune exposures that went unrecorded were likely present. The donor tested CMV seronegative, placing the donor among the 350 or so seronegative members of the cohort. A peripheral blood sample was collected from each donor, and TCR beta sequencing was performed on peripheral blood mononuclear cells. Genomic DNA was extracted from the blood cell samples with the Qiagen DNeasy Blood Extraction Kit. This clone was recorded a few times. No antigen is known for it. Base qualities are missing; no much larger clone stands one base away.

The rearrangement joined TRBV9 to TRBJ2-3; the D gene remains uncertain. This TCR was recovered from a male donor in good health and CMV-seronegative. Source material: PBMCs. In nucleotide form, the sequence is TGTGCCAGCAGCGTCTCCCCGGTGAGCACAGATACGCAGTATTTT. This translates into CASSVSPVSTDTQYF.